This TCR beta chain was documented in a study of T cell responses to AZD1222 COVID-19 vaccine. Concerning this clone: What it binds is unknown.

The repertoire was sequenced with immunoSEQ multiplex PCR; TCRdb's copy has only in-frame clones and lacks some. The sample lists approximately 190,000 clones, around 87% occurring once. Study conclusions and caveats: There were mostly white British donors and more females than males, and clonal diversity was possibly underestimated. After the peak T cell response, and only then, were repertoires sampled.

This CDR3 is 16 amino acids long. V usage is TRBV21-1 and J usage is TRBJ1-2. TRBV21-1 is a known pseudogene. The sequence came from an adult in good health. The sample consisted of peripheral blood, taken on day 0 of MenACWY control vaccination. The chain's CDR3 is CASSKVVRTSNYGYTF. The CDR3 nucleotides are TGTGCCAGCAGCAAAGTGGTGAGGACTTCGAACTATGGCTACACCTTC.